This T cell receptor (beta chain) originates from a study of blood T cell repertoires in COVID-19 (dated by TCRdb to 2018 to 2021). Study-level background: For ImmuneRACE Cohort 3, a participant was defined as recovered based on two consecutive negative NP/OP PCR tests, clearance by a healthcare professional, or resolution of symptoms. Samples covering the acute and convalescent phases of COVID-19 were provided by collaborators in the United States, Italy and Spain. The prospective study material was composed of cDNA or gDNA derived from T cells, B-cell-depleted T cells, or PBMCs. Sample metadata almost always included a de-identified subject ID, COVID-19 status, age in years and sex. A freely available public database, intended as a resource for researchers studying the immune response to SARS-CoV-2, is where the repertoires were released. Deeply sampled blood TCRbeta repertoires from subjects exposed to, actively infected with, or recovered from COVID-19 were included in the dataset. Where available, HLA class I and class II types were obtained from metadata supplied by the sample provider rather than from assay-based typing. Samples came from the ongoing ImmuneRACE study (first 160 participants) plus 1,254 subjects from 6 global collaborators. What the research found in general, with its limitations: How much clinical and demographic metadata was included differed by source and by participant, and the metadata was provided uncurated.

Participants in the prospective study were aged about 18 to 100 years, lived in under 30 United States geographic areas, and enrolled through a virtual design. Cohort assignment in the prospective study relied on participant-reported clinical history from a screening survey and a study questionnaire. In the prospective study, mobile phlebotomists collected whole blood, serum and a nasopharyngeal or oropharyngeal swab from each participant. Prospective study participants could optionally give additional blood draws and questionnaires over an approximately two-month period. Before DNA extraction, prospective study blood samples were shipped either frozen or at room temperature. Trimming removed 5 bases from V and 1 base from J; the gene matches leave 6 bases unexplained. The germline V gene provides CDR1 SGHTS and CDR2 YDEGEE. The CDR3 sequence holds 16 residues, the cysteine and phenylalanine included. The sequence is cut down to CDR3 DNA, 48 bases in frame from base 1.

This clone was counted a single time. The antigen it binds to is not known. No qualities accompany the bases; no much larger clone lies one base away. TCRbeta CDR3 regions were amplified from genomic DNA using the immunoSEQ Assay, a bias-controlled multiplex PCR. Processing in the source paper ran as follows. Within the assay, amplification of reference gene primers was used to estimate how many nucleated cells each sample contained. Sequence reads were collapsed and filtered to measure the absolute abundance of every unique TCRbeta CDR3 rearrangement. For each sample, productive Simpson clonality was calculated by taking the square root of Simpson's diversity index across productive rearrangements. Here the immuneACCESS table is served through TCRdb, limited to in-frame sequences with V and J called. Missing clones are a known gap in these copies; in checked studies unresolved V genes cover under half, and the rest lacks a known reason. V and J calls and clone size come straight from that table; D and trimming were deduced from the DNA. Recorded for this sample are fewer than 350,000 clones; 85% to 90% of them occurred a single time. The ten largest clones take up 2% to 2.5% of the sample.

Sequencing was performed on PBMCs or T cells enriched from blood (not recorded which). The V gene is TRBV5-8 and the J gene is TRBJ1-5, with 10 bases aligning to TRBD1. This sequence was found in a woman aged 55-70 years in a cohort exposed to, infected with or recovered from COVID-19 (not recorded which). The DNA sequence is given as TGTGCCAGCAGACAACTGACAGGGGGCAGCAATCAGCCCCAGCATTTT. It specifies CASRQLTGGSNQPQHF.